The rows below give T cell receptor beta chains drawn from one sample of a study of neoadjuvant anti-PD-1 for oral cavity cancer. The protocol was immunoSEQ multiplex PCR, while the TCRdb copy is restricted to in-frame clones and leaves out a portion. The data hold fewer than 20,000 clones, with roughly three fifths observed a single time. Sequencing used PBMCs, obtained before nivolumab (anti-PD-1) treatment. Receptor source: a person aged 35-79 years with oral cavity squamous cell carcinoma. CDR3s include the opening cysteine and the closing phenylalanine or tryptophan. Each record gives: clone size, V gene, J gene, D gene, CDR3 protein, CDR3 DNA. A D gene is named only where the DNA matches it firmly. For some rows the clone size is stated as once, few or many, or as a class when expanded; others skip it.

>.|TRBV28|TRBJ2-7|.
CASSLQSGGSYEQYF
TGTGCCAGCAGCCTACAATCCGGCGGCTCCTACGAGCAGTACTTC
>.|TRBV6-5|TRBJ1-4|TRBD1
CASRDWTGGYEKLFF
TGTGCCAGCAGGGATTGGACAGGGGGATATGAAAAACTGTTTTTT
>.|TRBV30|TRBJ2-1|TRBD1
CAWGDREQFF
TGTGCCTGGGGGGACAGGGAGCAGTTCTTC
>.|TRBV29-1|TRBJ2-3|.
CSVHRVRADTQYF
TGCAGCGTGCACAGGGTTAGGGCAGATACGCAGTATTTT
>once|TRBV7-3|TRBJ2-7|.
CASSLQAGTSYEQYF
TGTGCCAGCAGCCTACAAGCCGGGACATCCTACGAGCAGTACTTC
>.|TRBV9|TRBJ1-4|TRBD1
CASSTTGGSEKLFF
TGTGCCAGCAGCACCACAGGGGGGAGTGAAAAACTGTTTTTT
>.|TRBV19|TRBJ1-4|.
CASSREREKLFF
TGTGCCAGTAGTAGAGAAAGGGAAAAACTGTTTTTT
>.|TRBV5-4|TRBJ2-1|TRBD1
CASSPPGDRGKHEQFF
TGTGCCAGCAGCCCACCCGGGGACAGGGGTAAACATGAGCAGTTCTTC
>once|TRBV29-1|TRBJ1-1|.
CSAAGSFEAFF
TGCAGCGCCGCCGGGTCCTTTGAAGCTTTCTTT
>.|TRBV5-1|TRBJ2-1|TRBD2
CASRGSGSSYNEQFF
TGCGCCAGCAGGGGGAGCGGGAGCTCCTACAATGAGCAGTTCTTC
>.|TRBV30|TRBJ1-1|.
CASTRQAEAFF
TGTGCCTCCACCAGACAGGCTGAAGCTTTCTTT
>.|TRBV5-1|TRBJ2-2|.
CASSLVQGPGELFF
TGCGCCAGCAGCTTGGTTCAGGGACCCGGGGAGCTGTTTTTT
>.|TRBV9|TRBJ1-5|.
CASSVADNQPQHF
TGTGCCAGCAGCGTAGCTGATAATCAGCCCCAGCATTTT
>.|TRBV6-5|TRBJ2-7|.
CASSYSPATYEQYF
TGTGCCAGCAGTTACTCGCCGGCCACCTACGAGCAGTACTTC
>.|TRBV10-3|TRBJ2-5|.
CAISRGRGETQYF
TGTGCCATCTCCCGGGGCCGAGGAGAGACCCAGTACTTC
>.|TRBV28|TRBJ1-5|TRBD1
CASSSTGNGNQPQHF
TGTGCCAGCAGTTCGACAGGGAATGGCAATCAGCCCCAGCATTTT
>.|TRBV2|TRBJ1-1|.
CASSEALSTTEAFF
TGTGCCAGCAGTGAAGCGCTTTCGACCACTGAAGCTTTCTTT
>few|TRBV2|TRBJ2-1|.
CASSGEQGNEQFF
TGTGCCAGCAGTGGTGAACAAGGCAATGAGCAGTTCTTC